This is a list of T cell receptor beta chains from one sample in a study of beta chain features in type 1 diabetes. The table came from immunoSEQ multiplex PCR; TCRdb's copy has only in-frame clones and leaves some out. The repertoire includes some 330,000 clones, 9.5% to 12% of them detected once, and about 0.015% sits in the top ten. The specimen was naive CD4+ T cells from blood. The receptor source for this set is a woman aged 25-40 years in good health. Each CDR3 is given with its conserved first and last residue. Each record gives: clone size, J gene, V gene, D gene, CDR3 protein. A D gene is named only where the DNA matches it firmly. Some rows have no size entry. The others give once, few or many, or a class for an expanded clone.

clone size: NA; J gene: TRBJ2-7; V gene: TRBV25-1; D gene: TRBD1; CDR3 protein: CASSGTGTGAYEQYF
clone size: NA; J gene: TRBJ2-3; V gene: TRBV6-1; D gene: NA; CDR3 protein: CATRVGVADTQYF
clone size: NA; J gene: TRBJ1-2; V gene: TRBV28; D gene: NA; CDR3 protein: CASRPQGKDGYTF
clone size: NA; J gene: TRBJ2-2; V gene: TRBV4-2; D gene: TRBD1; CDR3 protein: CASSQDETGVTGELFF
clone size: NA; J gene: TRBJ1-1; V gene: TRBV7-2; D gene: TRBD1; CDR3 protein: CASTPPGTAALGTEAFF
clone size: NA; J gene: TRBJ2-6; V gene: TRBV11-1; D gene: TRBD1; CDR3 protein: CASSLDPGQGHVLTF
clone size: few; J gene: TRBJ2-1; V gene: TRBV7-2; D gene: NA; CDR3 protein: CASSVTGFSYNEQFF
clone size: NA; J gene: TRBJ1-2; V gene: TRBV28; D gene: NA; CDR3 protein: CATSSPPGENYGYTF
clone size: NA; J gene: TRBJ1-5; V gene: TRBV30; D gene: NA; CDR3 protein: CAWSVGGLSNQPQHF
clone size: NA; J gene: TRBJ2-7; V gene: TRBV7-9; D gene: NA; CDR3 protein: CASSLVDSSYEQYF